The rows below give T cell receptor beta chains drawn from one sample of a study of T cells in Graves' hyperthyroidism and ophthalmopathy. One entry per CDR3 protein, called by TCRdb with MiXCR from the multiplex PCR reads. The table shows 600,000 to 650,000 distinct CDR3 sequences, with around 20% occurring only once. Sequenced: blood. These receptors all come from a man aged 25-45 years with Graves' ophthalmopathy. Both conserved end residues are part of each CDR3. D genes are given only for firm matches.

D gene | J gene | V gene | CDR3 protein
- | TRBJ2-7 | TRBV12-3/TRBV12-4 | CASSFRRAYEQYF
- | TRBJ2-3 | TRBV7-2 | CASSLGAVDTQYF
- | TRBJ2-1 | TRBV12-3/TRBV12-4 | CASIQQGLSSYNEQFF
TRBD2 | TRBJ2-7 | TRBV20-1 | CSARDPRREGHEQYF
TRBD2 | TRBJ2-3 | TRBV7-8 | CASSLVFLAGEADTQYF
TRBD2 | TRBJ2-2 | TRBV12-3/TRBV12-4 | CASRPSGRGTGELFF
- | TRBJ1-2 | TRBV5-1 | CASSPRGGNYGYTF
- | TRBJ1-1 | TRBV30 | CAWSDPSGTRLGEAFF
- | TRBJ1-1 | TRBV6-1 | CASSESPHVTNTEAFF
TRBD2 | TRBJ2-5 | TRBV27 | CASSPSGRVRETQYF
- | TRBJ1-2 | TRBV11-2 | CASSLDSAHYGYTF
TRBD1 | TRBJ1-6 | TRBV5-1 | CASSLAGQGESPLHF
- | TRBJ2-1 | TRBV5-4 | CASSPSQDTYNEQFF
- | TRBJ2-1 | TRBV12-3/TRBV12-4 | CASSLFYNEQFF
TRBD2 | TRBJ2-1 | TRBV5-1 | CASSQLAGDPNEQFF
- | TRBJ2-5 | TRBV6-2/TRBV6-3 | CASRTINEETQYF
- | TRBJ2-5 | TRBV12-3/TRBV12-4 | CASSKGGETQYF
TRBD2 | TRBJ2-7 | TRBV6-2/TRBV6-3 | CASSRLGLTYEQYF
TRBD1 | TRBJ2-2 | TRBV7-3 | CASSPRQGVRTGELFF
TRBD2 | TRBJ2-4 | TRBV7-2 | CASSLSAGGLKNIQYF
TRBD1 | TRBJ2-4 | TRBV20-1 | CSVPSGQGQNIQYF
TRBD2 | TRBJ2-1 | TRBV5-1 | CASSLIGTSGRGYNEQFF
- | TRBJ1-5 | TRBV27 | CASGDNRSNQPQHF
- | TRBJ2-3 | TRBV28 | CASSQNGVTDTQYF
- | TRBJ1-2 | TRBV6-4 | CASSDDVGGYTF
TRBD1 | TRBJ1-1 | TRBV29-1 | CSVSTGGNAEAFF
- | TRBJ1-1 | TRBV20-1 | CSAGAPPGPSNTEAFF
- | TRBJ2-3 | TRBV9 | CASSPDGGLEDTQYF
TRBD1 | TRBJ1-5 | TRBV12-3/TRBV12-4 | CASSSGQGSHQPQHF
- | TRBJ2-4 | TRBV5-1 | CASSVAGAKNIQYF